This TCR beta chain was obtained from a study of vaccination effects on CD4 cells after COVID-19. For this clone: The antigen remains undetermined.

CDR3 size: 13 residues. Germline CDR1 is GTSNPN and CDR2 is SVGIG (reference sequence). V dropped 7 bases and J dropped 6 bases, with 15 bases sitting between them. TCRdb keeps only in-frame clones here, not all; method: immunoSEQ multiplex PCR. The table lists about 74,000 clones, roughly 80% of them singletons, with roughly 2% in the top ten. An approximately 10-day culture period preceded the isolation of CD4+ T cells. V is TRBV30 and J is TRBJ2-2; D uncertain. The sequence came from a human donor who received a COVID-19 vaccine. The source material was CD4+ T cells from PBMCs cultured without peptide, sampled before COVID-19 vaccination. The CDR3 spells CALGLGMPGELFF. The CDR3 DNA sequence: TGTGCCTTAGGGTTGGGTATGCCCGGGGAGCTGTTTTTT.